The T cell receptor (beta chain) described here comes from a study of blood T cell repertoires in COVID-19. Looking at the study overall: The United States, Italy and Spain supplied acute and convalescent COVID-19 samples.

The CDR3 sequence is 16 residues long. Losses at the gene ends were 7 bases for V and 10 bases for J; bases not matched to a gene: 19. Looked up from germline, CDR1 is SGHTA and CDR2 is FQGNSA. Per the original data handling: Amplification of reference gene primers provided the estimated nucleated cell counts. TCRdb's copy holds only in-frame clones and misses some; the assay was immunoSEQ multiplex PCR. V and J calls plus clone size are reproduced from that table; the DNA served to infer D and trimming. The table shows around 200,000 clones, with about 83% occurring only once. Sequencing used peripheral blood. The TCR comes from a man aged 50-60 years with active or convalescent COVID-19. This chain joins TRBV7-2 and TRBJ2-1, with TRBD2 matching 7 bases. The CDR3 spells CASTSGGGASIKEQFF. The CDR3 DNA reads TGTGCCAGCACCAGTGGCGGGGGAGCCAGCATAAAGGAGCAGTTCTTC.